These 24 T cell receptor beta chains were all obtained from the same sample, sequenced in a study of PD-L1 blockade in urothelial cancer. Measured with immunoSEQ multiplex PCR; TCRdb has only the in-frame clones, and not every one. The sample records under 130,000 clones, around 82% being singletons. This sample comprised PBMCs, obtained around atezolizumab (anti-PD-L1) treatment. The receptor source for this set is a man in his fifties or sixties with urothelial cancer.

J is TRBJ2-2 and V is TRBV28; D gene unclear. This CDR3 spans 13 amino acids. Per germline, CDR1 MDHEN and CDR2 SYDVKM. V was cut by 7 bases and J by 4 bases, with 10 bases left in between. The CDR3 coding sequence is TGTGCCAGCACACCGGGTGGCACCGGGGAGCTGTTTTTT. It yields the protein CASTPGGTGELFF.

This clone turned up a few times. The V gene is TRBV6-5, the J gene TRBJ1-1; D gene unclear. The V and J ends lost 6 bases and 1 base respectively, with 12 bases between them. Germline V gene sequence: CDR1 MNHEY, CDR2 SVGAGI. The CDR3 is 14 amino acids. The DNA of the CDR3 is TGTGCCAGCAGAGATCCGAGATCGAACACTGAAGCTTTCTTT. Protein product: CASRDPRSNTEAFF.

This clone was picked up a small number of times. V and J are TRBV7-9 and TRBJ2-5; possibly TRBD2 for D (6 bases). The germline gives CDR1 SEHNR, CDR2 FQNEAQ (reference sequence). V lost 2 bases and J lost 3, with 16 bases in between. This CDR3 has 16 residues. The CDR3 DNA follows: TGTGCCAGCAGCTTATCACCGGGACTGGGGGAAGAGACCCAGTACTTC. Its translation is CASSLSPGLGEETQYF.

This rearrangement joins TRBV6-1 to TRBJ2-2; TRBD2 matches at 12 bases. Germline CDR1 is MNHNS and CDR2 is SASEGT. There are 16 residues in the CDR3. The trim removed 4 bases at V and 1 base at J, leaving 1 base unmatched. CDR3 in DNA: TGTGCCAGCAGTGGGGGACTAGCGGGGAACACCGGGGAGCTGTTTTTT. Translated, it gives CASSGGLAGNTGELFF.

In DNA, the CDR3 is TGCGCCAGCAGCACAGAGCGGGGGGAACCTAGGTATTTT. Protein sequence: CASSTERGEPRYF. This sequence joins TRBV5-1 and TRBJ2-3, with 9 nucleotides matching TRBD2. The CDR3 totals 13 residues. After removal of 4 bases from V and 14 bases from J, the junction contained 11 bases not matched to a gene. Germline values: CDR1 SGHRS, CDR2 YFSETQ.

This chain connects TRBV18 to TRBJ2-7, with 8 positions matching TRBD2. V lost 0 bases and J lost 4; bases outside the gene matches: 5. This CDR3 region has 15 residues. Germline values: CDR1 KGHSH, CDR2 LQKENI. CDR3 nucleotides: TGTGCCAGCTCACCACCTTCCGGGAGGGCTTACGAGCAGTACTTC. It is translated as CASSPPSGRAYEQYF.

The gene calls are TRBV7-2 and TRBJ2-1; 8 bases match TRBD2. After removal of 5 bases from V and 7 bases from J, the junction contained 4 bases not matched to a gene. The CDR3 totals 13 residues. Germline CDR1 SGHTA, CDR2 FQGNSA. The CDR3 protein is CASSKGLENEQFF. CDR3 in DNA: TGTGCCAGCAGCAAGGGACTAGAAAATGAGCAGTTCTTC.

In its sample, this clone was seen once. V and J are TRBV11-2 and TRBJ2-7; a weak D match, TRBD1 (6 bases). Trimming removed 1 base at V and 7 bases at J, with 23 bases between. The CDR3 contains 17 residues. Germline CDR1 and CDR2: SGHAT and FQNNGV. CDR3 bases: TGTGCCAGCAGCTTAGCCGGCCGATGGACAGAACCAGGTGAGCAGTACTTC. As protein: CASSLAGRWTEPGEQYF.

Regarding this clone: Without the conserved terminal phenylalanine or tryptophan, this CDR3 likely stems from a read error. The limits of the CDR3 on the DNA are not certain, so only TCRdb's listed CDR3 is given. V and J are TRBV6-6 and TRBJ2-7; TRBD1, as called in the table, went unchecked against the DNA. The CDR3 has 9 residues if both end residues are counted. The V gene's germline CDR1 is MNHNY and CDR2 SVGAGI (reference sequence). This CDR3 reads CASKPQGSP.

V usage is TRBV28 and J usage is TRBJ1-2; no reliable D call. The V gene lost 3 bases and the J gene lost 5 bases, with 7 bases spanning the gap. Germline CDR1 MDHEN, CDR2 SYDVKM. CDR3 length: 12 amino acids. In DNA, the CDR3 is TGTGCCAGCAGTTTTGGAGGGTATGGCTACACCTTC. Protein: CASSFGGYGYTF.

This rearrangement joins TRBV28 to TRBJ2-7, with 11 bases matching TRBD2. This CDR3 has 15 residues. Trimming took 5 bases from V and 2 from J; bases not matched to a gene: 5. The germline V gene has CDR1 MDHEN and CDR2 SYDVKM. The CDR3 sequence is CASSPSGRPPYEQYF. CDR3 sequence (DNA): TGTGCCAGCAGTCCTAGCGGGAGGCCTCCCTACGAGCAGTACTTC.

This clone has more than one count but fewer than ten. The CDR3 nucleotides are TGTGCCAGTAGTCTGCTAGCGGGAGGGTACTACAATGAGCAGTTCTTC. Protein sequence: CASSLLAGGYYNEQFF. The chain links TRBV19 to TRBJ2-1, with TRBD2 identical over 12 bases. This CDR3 has 16 amino acids. The ends lost 5 bases at V and 3 bases at J; junction bases unmatched: 5. Germline CDR1 is LNHDA and CDR2 is SQIVND (reference sequence).

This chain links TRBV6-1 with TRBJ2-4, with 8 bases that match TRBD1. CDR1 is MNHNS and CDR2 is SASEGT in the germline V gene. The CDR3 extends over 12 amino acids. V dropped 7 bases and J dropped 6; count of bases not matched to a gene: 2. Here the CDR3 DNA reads TGTGCCAGCACTGACAGGGGAAACATTCAGTACTTC. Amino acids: CASTDRGNIQYF.

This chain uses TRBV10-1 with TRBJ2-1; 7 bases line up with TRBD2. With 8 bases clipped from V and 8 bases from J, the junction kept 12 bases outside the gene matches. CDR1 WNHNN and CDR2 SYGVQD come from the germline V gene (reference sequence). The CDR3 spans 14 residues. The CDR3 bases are TGCGCCAGCCCCGTAGGCGGGAGTCGGGATGAGCAGTTCTTC. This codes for CASPVGGSRDEQFF.

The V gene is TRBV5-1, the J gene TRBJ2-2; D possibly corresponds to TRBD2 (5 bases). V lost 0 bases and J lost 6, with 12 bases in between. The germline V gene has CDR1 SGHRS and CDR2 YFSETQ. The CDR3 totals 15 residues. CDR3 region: CASSLEPSWSGELFF. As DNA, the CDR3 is TGCGCCAGCAGCTTGGAACCTAGCTGGTCCGGGGAGCTGTTTTTT.

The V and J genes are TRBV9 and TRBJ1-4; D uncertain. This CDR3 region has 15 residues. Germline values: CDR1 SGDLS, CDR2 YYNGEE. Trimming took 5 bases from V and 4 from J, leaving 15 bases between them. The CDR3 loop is CASSRQTEFNEKLFF. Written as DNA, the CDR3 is TGTGCCAGCAGTAGACAAACAGAGTTTAATGAAAAACTGTTTTTT.

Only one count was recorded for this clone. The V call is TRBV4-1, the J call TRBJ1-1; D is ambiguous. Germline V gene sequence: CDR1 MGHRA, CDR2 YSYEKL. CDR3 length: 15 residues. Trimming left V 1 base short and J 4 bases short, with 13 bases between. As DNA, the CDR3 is TGCGCCAGCAGCCAAGCCTCGCACAGCGGCACTGAAGCTTTCTTT. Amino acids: CASSQASHSGTEAFF.

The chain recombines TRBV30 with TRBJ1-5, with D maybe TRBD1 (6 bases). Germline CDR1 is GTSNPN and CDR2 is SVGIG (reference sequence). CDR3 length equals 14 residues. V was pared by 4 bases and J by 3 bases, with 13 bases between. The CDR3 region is CAWNQGQPNQPQHF. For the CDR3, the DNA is TGTGCCTGGAACCAGGGGCAACCCAATCAGCCCCAGCATTTT.

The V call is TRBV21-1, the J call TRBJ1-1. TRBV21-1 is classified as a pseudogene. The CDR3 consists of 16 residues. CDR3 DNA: TGTGCCAGCAGCCTGGCGCTTGATGCGGATAACACTGAAGCTTTCTTT. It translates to CASSLALDADNTEAFF.

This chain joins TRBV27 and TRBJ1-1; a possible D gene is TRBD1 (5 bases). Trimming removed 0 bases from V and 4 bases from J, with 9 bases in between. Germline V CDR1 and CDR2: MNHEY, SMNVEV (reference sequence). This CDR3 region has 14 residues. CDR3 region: CASSLSAGLTEAFF. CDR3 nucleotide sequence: TGTGCCAGCAGTTTATCGGCAGGGCTCACTGAAGCTTTCTTT.

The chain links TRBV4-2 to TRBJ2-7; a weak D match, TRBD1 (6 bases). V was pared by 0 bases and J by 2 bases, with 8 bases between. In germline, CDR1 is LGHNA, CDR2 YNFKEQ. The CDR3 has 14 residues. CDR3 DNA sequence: TGTGCCAGCAGCCAAGAGGGGACAACCTACGAGCAGTACTTC. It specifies CASSQEGTTYEQYF.

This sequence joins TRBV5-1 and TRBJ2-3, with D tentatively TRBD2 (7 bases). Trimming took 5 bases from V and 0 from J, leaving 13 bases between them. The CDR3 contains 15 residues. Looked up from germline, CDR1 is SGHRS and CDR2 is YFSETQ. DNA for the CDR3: TGCGCCAGCAGTTGGGGGGGCGGTAGCACAGATACGCAGTATTTT. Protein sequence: CASSWGGGSTDTQYF.

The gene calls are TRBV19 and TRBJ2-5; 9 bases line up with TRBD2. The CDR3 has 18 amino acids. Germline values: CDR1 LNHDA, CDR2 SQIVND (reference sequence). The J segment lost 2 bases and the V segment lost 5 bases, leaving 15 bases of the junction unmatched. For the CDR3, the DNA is TGTGCCAGTAGTTCCAAGCGGGGGGTACCCCTCTCTCAAGAGACCCAGTACTTC. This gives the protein CASSSKRGVPLSQETQYF.

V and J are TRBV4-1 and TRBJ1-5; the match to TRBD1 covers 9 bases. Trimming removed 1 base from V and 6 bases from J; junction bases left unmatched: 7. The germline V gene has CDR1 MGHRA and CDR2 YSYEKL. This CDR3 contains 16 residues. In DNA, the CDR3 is TGCGCCAGCAGCCAAGGTGGGGGACAGGGCAGTCAGCCCCAGCATTTT. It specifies CASSQGGGQGSQPQHF.